This T cell receptor (beta chain) is from a study of CD8 T cells in ankylosing spondylitis. Study-wide findings and caveats: Disease-associated clones were CD8+ and fairly uncommon in peripheral blood.

With V trimmed by 2 bases and J by 7 bases, 5 bases remained unmatched. The CDR3 is 14 amino acids. The germline CDR1 and CDR2 sequences are DFQATT and SNEGSKA (reference sequence). TCRdb re-called the 5' RACE reads with MiXCR, one entry per CDR3 protein. Of some 220,000 distinct CDR3 sequences detected, under 12% appear once; the ten largest clones hold about 3%. The table lists this clonotype with many counts. No antigen is known for it. This clonotype was sampled from a male donor with ankylosing spondylitis or in good health (not recorded which). Material: blood, either unsorted or a sorted T cell fraction (not recorded which). The chain carries TRBV20-1 and TRBJ1-2; TRBD1 matches 12 bases. The CDR3, as DNA: TGCAGTGCTAGAAGGGGACAGGGGGCAGGTGGCTACACCTTC. It encodes CSARRGQGAGGYTF.